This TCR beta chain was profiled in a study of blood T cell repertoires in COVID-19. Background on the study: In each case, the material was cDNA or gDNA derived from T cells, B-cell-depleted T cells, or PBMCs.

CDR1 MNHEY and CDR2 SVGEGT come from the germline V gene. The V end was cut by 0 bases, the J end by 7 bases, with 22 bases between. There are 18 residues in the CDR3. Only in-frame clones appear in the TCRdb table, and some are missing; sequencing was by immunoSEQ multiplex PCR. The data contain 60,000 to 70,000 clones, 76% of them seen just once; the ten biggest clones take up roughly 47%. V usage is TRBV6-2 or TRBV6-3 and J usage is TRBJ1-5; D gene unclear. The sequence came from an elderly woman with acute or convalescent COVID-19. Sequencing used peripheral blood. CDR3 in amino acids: CASSYSMVQTSPGQPQHF. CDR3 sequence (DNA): TGTGCCAGCAGTTACTCGATGGTCCAGACCAGTCCGGGGCAGCCCCAGCATTTT.